This entry features one T cell receptor beta chain sequence. The Seattle site enrolled patients during active infection and followed them longitudinally. The sample belongs to a study of blood T cell repertoires in COVID-19. At the level of the study: COVID-19 samples collected from the United States, Italy and Spain covered acute and convalescent phases. Sample material is recorded as cDNA or gDNA derived from T cells, B-cell-depleted T cells, or PBMCs.

Authors' processing steps: Reference gene primers were amplified, and this amplification served to estimate nucleated cell counts. Only in-frame clones appear in the TCRdb table, and some are missing; sequencing was by immunoSEQ multiplex PCR. The D gene and trimming were derived from the DNA, and the V and J assignments and clone size from that table. The profile shows some 190,000 clones, approximately 86% of them singletons. The clonotype was recovered from an older man with COVID-19, enrolled during active disease. Material: peripheral blood.

This CDR3 reads CASSFDPEDYGYTF. The CDR3 region has the DNA TGCGCCAGCAGCTTCGATCCGGAGGACTATGGCTACACCTTC. This chain connects TRBV5-1 to TRBJ1-2; the D is unclear. The CDR3 runs 14 residues. V lost 2 bases and J lost 3, with 11 bases in between. Germline V lookup: CDR1 SGHRS, CDR2 YFSETQ.